Presented here are 25 T cell receptor beta chains from one specimen sequenced in a study of T cells in Graves' hyperthyroidism and ophthalmopathy. The TCR beta CDR3 regions underwent amplification using RNA transcripts as the source. The HTBI primer set drove a first-round RT-PCR of the TCR CDR3. TCRdb itself ran the multiplex PCR reads through MiXCR, one entry per CDR3 protein. This table holds about 260,000 distinct CDR3 sequences, roughly 15% found once. Specimen: blood. The origin of the receptors is a young woman with Graves' ophthalmopathy.

This clonotype has a count of ten or more. This CDR3 reads CASTPGQGLGQPQHF. CDR3 in DNA: TGTGCCAGCACCCCGGGACAGGGCCTTGGTCAGCCCCAGCATTTT. This rearrangement joins TRBV12-3 or TRBV12-4 to TRBJ1-5, with TRBD1 identical over 9 bases. The V gene end was trimmed by 7 bases and the J gene end by 6 bases; junction bases not matched to a gene: 10. CDR3 size: 15 residues.

This clonotype occurred many times. The rearrangement uses TRBV7-8 and TRBJ2-7, with TRBD2 matching 8 bases. The trim removed 4 bases at V and 4 bases at J, leaving 12 bases unmatched. The CDR3 runs to 16 residues. Germline CDR1 is SGHVS and CDR2 is FQNEAQ. In nucleotides, the CDR3 is TGTGCCAGCAGCTCCTCGGGGAGCGGGAGACTTTACGAGCAGTACTTC. Amino acids: CASSSSGSGRLYEQYF.

This clonotype was counted many times. The CDR3 DNA is TGTGCCAGCAGCCCGAGGCCGGGGACTGGTTCACCCCTCCACTTT. Protein product: CASSPRPGTGSPLHF. The chain couples TRBV11-1 to TRBJ1-6; tentative D call: TRBD1 (5 bases). V was clipped by 5 bases and J by 9 bases, with 17 bases between them. Germline V gene sequence: CDR1 SGHAT, CDR2 FQDESV (reference sequence). The CDR3 runs 15 residues.

This clonotype has at least ten counts. The rearrangement links TRBV5-1 to TRBJ1-1; D is uncertain. There are 15 residues in the CDR3. Looked up from germline, CDR1 is SGHRS and CDR2 is YFSETQ. V lost 0 bases and J lost 5, with 14 bases in between. The CDR3 reads CASSLATDKWTEAFF. The CDR3 DNA sequence: TGCGCCAGCAGCTTGGCGACGGATAAATGGACTGAAGCTTTCTTT.

The rearrangement links TRBV9 to TRBJ2-1, with TRBD1 matching over 7 bases. CDR3 length: 15 amino acids. Trimming removed 2 bases from V and 10 bases from J; junction bases left unmatched: 12. The germline CDR1 and CDR2 sequences are SGDLS and YYNGEE. CDR3 region: CASSVSGTDSYEQFF. DNA of the CDR3: TGTGCCAGCAGCGTCTCCGGGACAGACAGTTACGAGCAGTTCTTC.

This clonotype appeared many times. This chain joins TRBV6-2 or TRBV6-3 and TRBJ2-5, with 10 bases fitting TRBD1. The CDR3 has 14 amino acids. J gave up 4 bases and V 5 bases, and 4 bases lay outside the gene matches. The germline gives CDR1 MNHEY, CDR2 SVGEGT. The CDR3 DNA is TGTGCCAGCAGTACCGGGACAGGGGCAGAGACCCAGTACTTC. It encodes CASSTGTGAETQYF.

This clonotype was detected only once. The chain joins TRBV29-1 to TRBJ2-5, with 14 bases fitting TRBD2. Germline V lookup: CDR1 SQVTM, CDR2 ANQGSEA. With V trimmed by 6 bases and J by 0 bases, 18 bases remained unmatched. This CDR3 is built from 20 residues. CDR3 DNA sequence: TGCAGCGTCTGTTTGATCGGGACTAGCGGGAGATGGAGGGACCAAGAGACCCAGTACTTC. It specifies CSVCLIGTSGRWRDQETQYF.

The rearrangement links TRBV11-2 to TRBJ2-5, with 11 bases lining up with TRBD2. CDR1 SGHAT and CDR2 FQNNGV come from the germline V gene. The CDR3 is made up of 14 amino acids. Trimming removed 5 bases from V and 6 bases from J; junction bases left unmatched: 5. The CDR3 loop is CASSLTSGGQTQYF. CDR3 nucleotide sequence: TGTGCCAGCAGCCTAACTAGCGGGGGACAGACCCAGTACTTC.

This clonotype has at least ten counts. The rearrangement joins TRBV19 to TRBJ2-1; 14 bases agree with TRBD2. Losses at the gene ends were 1 base for V and 9 bases for J; bases not matched to a gene: 5. The CDR3 is 16 residues long. From germline, CDR1 is LNHDA and CDR2 SQIVND (reference sequence). The CDR3: CASSIGGLAGASEQFF. CDR3 sequence (DNA): TGTGCCAGTAGTATAGGGGGACTAGCGGGAGCGAGTGAGCAGTTCTTC.

This clonotype was observed at least ten times. The rearrangement uses TRBV6-1 and TRBJ1-5; D is undetermined. In germline, CDR1 is MNHNS, CDR2 SASEGT. CDR3 length: 14 amino acids. V lost 8 bases, J lost 1 base, and 12 bases lay in between. CDR3 nucleotides: TGTGCCAGCGCGGGCCAGACAAGCAATCAGCCCCAGCATTTT. It translates to CASAGQTSNQPQHF.

The J gene is TRBJ2-2, the V gene TRBV10-3; 10 positions match TRBD1. The trim removed 3 bases at V and 0 bases at J, leaving 7 bases unmatched. This CDR3 comprises 18 residues. The germline V gene encodes CDR1 ENHRY and CDR2 SYGVKD. CDR3 sequence: CAISDLGQGGSNTGELFF. The CDR3 coding sequence is TGTGCCATCAGTGATCTCGGACAGGGGGGTTCGAACACCGGGGAGCTGTTTTTT.

This clonotype was observed at least ten times. The CDR3 sequence: CASSPLGDTEAFF. The DNA for the CDR3 is TGTGCCAGCTCACCGCTGGGGGACACTGAAGCTTTCTTT. V usage is TRBV18 and J usage is TRBJ1-1; D is perhaps TRBD1 (5 bases). The CDR3 covers 13 residues. V was shortened by 3 bases and J by 3 bases, with 8 bases between the two germline ends. CDR1 KGHSH and CDR2 LQKENI come from the germline V gene.

This clonotype was seen repeatedly, ten times or more. This chain uses TRBV12-3 or TRBV12-4 with TRBJ1-2; TRBD1 agrees at 9 bases. The CDR3 is 13 amino acids. V dropped 1 base and J dropped 8; count of bases not matched to a gene: 2. The CDR3 nucleotides are TGTGCCAGCAGTTTAGGGACAGGGGTGGGCTACACCTTC. Protein: CASSLGTGVGYTF.

This clonotype has at least ten counts. The V and J genes are TRBV20-1 and TRBJ2-7, with D unresolved. Germline V lookup: CDR1 DFQATT, CDR2 SNEGSKA (reference sequence). V lost 3 bases to trimming and J lost 2 bases, with 8 bases between them. The CDR3 totals 12 residues. The CDR3, as DNA: TGCAGTGCTAGTAAGACGGCCTACGAGCAGTACTTC. It codes for CSASKTAYEQYF.

This clonotype was seen many times. The chain is built from TRBV28 and TRBJ2-3; D remains unclear. This CDR3 contains 12 residues. V lost 6 bases and J lost 2, with 6 bases in between. The germline CDR1 and CDR2 sequences are MDHEN and SYDVKM. The DNA for the CDR3 is TGTGCCAGCAGCTCCGACACAGATACGCAGTATTTT. Translated: CASSSDTDTQYF.

This clonotype was picked up many times. J is TRBJ2-1 and V is TRBV2; TRBD1 aligns across 11 bases. This CDR3 is 16 amino acids long. With V trimmed by 6 bases and J by 7 bases, 11 bases remained unmatched. In germline, CDR1 is SNHLY, CDR2 FYNNEI. Written as DNA, the CDR3 is TGTGCCAGCAGCGATCCGGGACAGGGGGTTTGGAATGAGCAGTTCTTC. It yields the protein CASSDPGQGVWNEQFF.

This clonotype has ten or more counts. The rearrangement joins TRBV6-5 to TRBJ1-2; 8 positions match TRBD1. V lost 2 bases and J lost 7; bases outside the gene matches: 3. Germline V gene sequence: CDR1 MNHEY, CDR2 SVGAGI. The CDR3 totals 13 residues. The CDR3 bases are TGTGCCAGCAGTTACGGACAGGGACGTGGCTACACCTTC. Translating gives CASSYGQGRGYTF.

The chain uses TRBV15 and TRBJ2-7; TRBD1 matches at 9 bases. The trim removed 0 bases at V and 3 bases at J, leaving 3 bases unmatched. The CDR3 sequence is 15 residues long. CDR1 LNHNV and CDR2 YYDKDF come from the germline V gene (reference sequence). In DNA, the CDR3 is TGTGCCACCAGCAGAGATGAGACAGGGGGCTACGAGCAGTACTTC. This encodes CATSRDETGGYEQYF.

The gene calls are TRBV7-9 and TRBJ2-1; 13 bases map to TRBD2. J gave up 8 bases and V 3 bases, and 4 bases lay outside the gene matches. Germline-derived CDR1 and CDR2 are SEHNR and FQNEAQ (reference sequence). The CDR3 totals 15 residues. CDR3: CASSFVTSGRYEQFF. CDR3 nucleotide sequence: TGTGCCAGCAGCTTCGTGACTAGCGGGAGGTATGAGCAGTTCTTC. The variable domain in full, with the rest retrieved from reference TRBV7-9 and TRBJ2-1, is DTGVSQNPRHKITKRGQNVTFRCDPISEHNRLYWYRQTLGQGPEFLTYFQNEAQLEKSRLLSDRFSAERPKGSFSTLEIQRTEQGDSAMYLCASSFVTSGRYEQFFGPGTRLTVL.

In its sample, this clonotype was seen many times. The chain employs TRBV20-1 and TRBJ2-5; 14 nucleotides line up with TRBD2. This CDR3 is built from 19 residues. The trim removed 3 bases at V and 4 bases at J, leaving 16 bases unmatched. Germline-derived CDR1 and CDR2 are DFQATT and SNEGSKA (reference sequence). The CDR3 DNA is TGCAGTGCTAGGGCCTTGGTGGGACTAGCGGGAGACAGGGGAGAGACCCAGTACTTC. It yields the protein CSARALVGLAGDRGETQYF.

This clonotype occurred many times. This chain links TRBV4-3 with TRBJ2-7, with D tentatively TRBD1 or TRBD2 (5 bases each). The CDR3 length is 16 residues. Germline-derived CDR1 and CDR2 are LGHNA and YSLEER. Trimming removed 0 bases at V and 5 bases at J, with 17 bases between. For the CDR3, the DNA is TGCGCCAGCAGCCAAGAGCAGGGACCCCCAGTTAACGAGCAGTACTTC. Protein sequence: CASSQEQGPPVNEQYF.

J is TRBJ2-4 and V is TRBV12-3 or TRBV12-4; 7 nucleotides align to TRBD1. The V segment lost 5 bases and the J segment 2 bases; nucleotides outside the gene matches: 3. This CDR3 comprises 14 residues. CDR3 region: CASSPTGPKNIQYF. In DNA form, the CDR3 reads TGTGCCAGCAGTCCGACAGGGCCCAAAAACATTCAGTACTTC.

At least ten counts were recorded for this clonotype. The chain combines TRBV20-1 with TRBJ2-3; weak D call: TRBD1 (6 bases). Deletions cut 6 bases from V and 4 bases from J, with 17 bases between. CDR3 length: 14 amino acids. Germline V gene lookup returns CDR1 DFQATT and CDR2 SNEGSKA (reference sequence). CDR3 in DNA: TGCAGTGCGAGTAGGCAGGGGAGCCCAGATACGCAGTATTTT. Its protein is CSASRQGSPDTQYF.

Here the CDR3 DNA reads TGTGCCACCGGGACTAGCTCCTACGAGCAGTACTTC. Residues: CATGTSSYEQYF. The chain employs TRBV11-2 and TRBJ2-7, with 8 positions matching TRBD2. The CDR3 is 12 residues long. Trimming cost V 10 bases and J 0 bases; bases outside gene matches: 2. Germline V lookup: CDR1 SGHAT, CDR2 FQNNGV. The complete variable domain, with remaining parts taken from reference TRBV11-2 and TRBJ2-7, reads EAGVAQSPRYKIIEKRQSVAFWCNPISGHATLYWYQQILGQGPKLLIQFQNNGVVDDSQLPKDRFSAERLKGVDSTLKIQPAKLEDSAVYLCATGTSSYEQYFGPGTRLTVT.

This clonotype occurred many times. The genes are TRBV3-1 and TRBJ1-6; D gene unclear. Trimming shortened V by 0 bases and J by 0 bases, and 9 bases separated the two germline ends. CDR1 LGHDT and CDR2 YNNKEL come from the germline V gene (reference sequence). The CDR3 totals 17 residues. Written as DNA, the CDR3 is TGTGCCAGCAGCCAAGATCCCTGGAGCTCCTATAATTCACCCCTCCACTTT. Its protein is CASSQDPWSSYNSPLHF.